This T cell receptor beta chain was recorded in a study of glioma-infiltrating T cells. Using RNA template, CDR3s of TCR alpha and beta were amplified with iRepertoire arm-PCR. TCRdb analysed the multiplex PCR reads with MiXCR anew, one entry per CDR3 protein. Among fewer than 500,000 distinct CDR3 sequences listed, roughly 41% were seen once. Findings and limits, study-wide: Above-expected tissue-blood divergence occurred in all gliomas, most in low-grade ones. Tissue and blood shared very few CDR3 sequences.

Concerning this clonotype: What it binds is unknown.

The V gene's germline CDR1 is DFQATT and CDR2 SNEGSKA (reference sequence). V dropped 1 base and J dropped 3 bases, with 7 bases sitting between them. The CDR3 extends over 13 amino acids. The chain couples TRBV20-1 to TRBJ2-1, with D unresolved. The sequenced material came from glioma tissue, nonneoplastic brain tissue, or PBMCs (not recorded which). This clonotype originated in a human donor with low-grade glioma or glioblastoma, undergoing nonglioma brain surgery, or in good health (not recorded which). DNA of the CDR3: TGCAGTGCTAGAGGGTCCATCTACAATGAGCAGTTCTTC. Translation gives CSARGSIYNEQFF.